This T cell receptor beta chain was observed in a study of cytomegalovirus exposure and HLA in healthy donors. Across the study: The Caucasian-associated ancestry cluster held about 80% of 300 to 500 genotyped donors.

The germline V gene encodes CDR1 KGHSH and CDR2 LQKENI. V shed 3 bases and J shed 0 bases, with 9 bases lying between them. This CDR3 is 15 amino acids long. Study-wide findings and caveats: Analysis performed later found around 15,000 TCR beta sequences associated with HLA alleles at 0.05 false discovery rate. Later genetic work tied a missense DCLRE1C variant to beta-chain V and J trimming. Diagnosis of cytomegalovirus status made by the classifier reportedly showed high specificity and sensitivity.

Primers included in the PCR were 60 Vbeta and 13 Jbeta primers. Profiling relied on immunoSEQ multiplex PCR, and the TCRdb table lists in-frame clones only, not all of them. The sample carries about 190,000 clones, roughly four fifths recorded once. Concerning this clone itself: The antigen remains unidentified.

This chain joins TRBV18 and TRBJ1-5; D perhaps matches TRBD1 (6 bases). The source of this sequence is a woman in her 30s in good health and CMV-seropositive. The specimen sequenced was PBMCs. The CDR3 DNA is TGTGCCAGCTCACCGGGGGCAAATAGCAATCAGCCCCAGCATTTT. This translates into CASSPGANSNQPQHF.